These 29 T cell receptor beta chains share one sample of origin, sequenced in a study of T-cell memory formation after mild COVID-19. TCRdb reanalysed the 5' RACE reads using MiXCR and keeps one entry per CDR3 protein. The table includes about 300,000 distinct CDR3 sequences, 15% to 20% detected once. Specimen: PBMCs or a T cell subset sorted from them (not recorded which). The receptors come from a man aged 18 to 35 who had mild COVID-19 (a few samples of this study predate the infection). Cell type and time point are not known.

In its sample, this clonotype was seen a few times. The CDR3 coding sequence is TGTGCCAGCAGCTTAAATCTCGGGCAGGGGACCCAGTACTTC. Amino acid sequence: CASSLNLGQGTQYF. The V call is TRBV7-3, the J call TRBJ2-5, with D possibly TRBD1 on 5 matching bases. Trimming stripped 1 base from V and 7 bases from J, with 13 bases between. CDR1 is SGHTA, CDR2 FQGTGA, per germline. The CDR3 covers 14 residues.

This clonotype was counted between two and nine times. The chain recombines TRBV9 with TRBJ2-4; tentative D call: TRBD1 (6 bases). CDR1 and CDR2 from the germline V gene are SGDLS and YYNGEE. This CDR3 spans 15 amino acids. The ends were cut back, 4 bases at V and 7 bases at J, with 18 bases in the middle. The CDR3 spells CASSPHPGQGNIQYF. In DNA form, the CDR3 reads TGTGCCAGCAGCCCCCACCCGGGTCAGGGGAACATTCAGTACTTC.

V and J are TRBV3-1 and TRBJ1-6; no clear D gene. The CDR3 has 13 residues. The V end lost 0 bases, the J end lost 10 bases, and 7 bases lay between the germline ends. Germline CDR1 LGHDT, CDR2 YNNKEL (reference sequence). The CDR3 spells CASSQDWSSPLHF. CDR3 DNA: TGTGCCAGCAGCCAAGATTGGTCGTCACCCCTCCACTTT.

The gene calls are TRBV7-2 and TRBJ2-3; D remains ambiguous. The CDR3 runs to 16 residues. Germline V CDR1 and CDR2: SGHTA, FQGNSA. V was shortened by 1 base and J by 2 bases, with 13 bases between the two germline ends. CDR3 residues: CASSLGAGVYTDTQYF. In DNA, the CDR3 is TGTGCCAGCAGCTTAGGGGCAGGTGTTTACACAGATACGCAGTATTTT.

The chain uses TRBV5-1 and TRBJ2-3, with 9 bases fitting TRBD2. Unmatched junction bases numbered 4, after V lost 0 bases and J lost 2 bases. The V gene's germline CDR1 is SGHRS and CDR2 YFSETQ. The CDR3 covers 16 residues. The CDR3 sequence is CASSLAVAGDTDTQYF. The DNA of the CDR3 is TGCGCCAGCAGCTTGGCGGTAGCGGGGGACACAGATACGCAGTATTTT.

V gene TRBV10-3 combines with J gene TRBJ1-3; D gene ambiguous. The germline gives CDR1 ENHRY, CDR2 SYGVKD. The CDR3 totals 12 residues. Trimming removed 6 bases at V and 7 bases at J, with 10 bases between. CDR3 loop: CAIRGSRNTIYF. CDR3 nucleotides: TGTGCCATCAGGGGAAGCCGGAACACCATATATTTT.

This clonotype has a handful of counts. This chain uses TRBV7-2 with TRBJ1-5; D call uncertain. The CDR3 spans 15 residues. CDR1 is SGHTA and CDR2 is FQGNSA in the germline V gene. With 5 bases removed from V and 5 bases from J, the gap between germline ends came to 16 bases. The CDR3 bases are TGTGCCAGCAGCGCTCATTGGACGTCGGATCAGCCCCAGCATTTT. Translated, it gives CASSAHWTSDQPQHF.

This clonotype was counted ten times or more. The chain employs TRBV20-1 and TRBJ1-2; the D is unclear. With 6 bases removed from V and 0 bases from J, the gap between germline ends came to 17 bases. This CDR3 region has 15 residues. CDR1 is DFQATT and CDR2 is SNEGSKA in the germline V gene (reference sequence). CDR3 sequence: CSARRVGPANYGYTF. The CDR3 bases are TGCAGTGCGCGAAGGGTCGGTCCCGCTAACTATGGCTACACCTTC.

J is TRBJ2-6 and V is TRBV9, with D unclear. V shed 1 base and J shed 6 bases, with 17 bases lying between them. Germline V lookup: CDR1 SGDLS, CDR2 YYNGEE. This CDR3 is 17 amino acids long. The CDR3 DNA reads as TGTGCCAGCAGCGTACGAACAATCTCTCTGGAGGCCAACGTCCTGACTTTC. It specifies CASSVRTISLEANVLTF.

This clonotype was detected ten times or more. V gene TRBV29-1 combines with J gene TRBJ2-5; tentatively, D is TRBD2 (6 bases). CDR3 length: 17 amino acids. V lost 0 bases, J lost 0 bases, and 17 bases lay in between. From germline, CDR1 is SQVTM and CDR2 ANQGSEA. CDR3 in amino acids: CSVEEGVAGGYQETQYF. The CDR3 coding sequence is TGCAGCGTTGAAGAGGGGGTTGCCGGGGGATACCAAGAGACCCAGTACTTC. Variable domain in full (rest from reference TRBV29-1 and TRBJ2-5): SAVISQKPSRDICQRGTSLTIQCQVDSQVTMMFWYRQQPGQSLTLIATANQGSEATYESGFVIDKFPISRPNLTFSTLTVSNMSPEDSSIYLCSVEEGVAGGYQETQYFGPGTRLLVL.

This chain links TRBV7-9 with TRBJ2-2; no reliable D call. The CDR3 extends over 15 amino acids. V was clipped by 5 bases and J by 1 base, with 11 bases between them. Germline CDR1 SEHNR, CDR2 FQNEAQ (reference sequence). CDR3 protein: CASSPWGRNTGELFF. The CDR3 DNA is TGTGCCAGCAGCCCCTGGGGAAGGAACACCGGGGAGCTGTTTTTT.

The table lists this clonotype with a few counts. The J gene is TRBJ1-1, the V gene TRBV7-8, with D unclear. This CDR3 region has 14 residues. CDR1 and CDR2 from the germline V gene are SGHVS and FQNEAQ. Trimming shortened V by 6 bases and J by 0 bases, and 11 bases separated the two germline ends. The DNA of the CDR3 is TGTGCCAGCAGGGCAGGAGCGGTGAACACTGAAGCTTTCTTT. Its translation: CASRAGAVNTEAFF.

This clonotype has at least ten counts. This chain links TRBV6-5 with TRBJ1-1; D is unclear. Germline V gives CDR1 MNHEY, CDR2 SVGAGI. The CDR3 is 12 amino acids. Trimming removed 2 bases from V and 1 base from J, with 2 bases in between. The chain's CDR3 is CASSYQNTEAFF. In nucleotides, the CDR3 is TGTGCCAGCAGTTACCAGAACACTGAAGCTTTCTTT.

This clonotype was seen more than once but under ten times. The chain joins TRBV10-3 to TRBJ2-3, with 13 nucleotides matching TRBD2. V shed 11 bases, J shed 6 bases, and the junction held 8 bases outside the gene matches. The germline CDR1 and CDR2 sequences are ENHRY and SYGVKD. The CDR3 runs 14 residues. CDR3 bases: TGTGCCGCGAGACTAGCGGGGGGCCCGGATACGCAGTATTTT. Translating it yields CAARLAGGPDTQYF.

A few counts support this clonotype. The V and J genes are TRBV4-3 and TRBJ2-6; TRBD1 aligns across 7 bases. Germline CDR1 LGHNA, CDR2 YSLEER. V was clipped by 5 bases and J by 0 bases; unmatched bases: 7. There are 17 residues in the CDR3. The DNA of the CDR3 is TGCGCCAGCAGCAGCCGACAGGGCGGCTCTGGGGCCAACGTCCTGACTTTC. As protein: CASSSRQGGSGANVLTF.

This clonotype was detected a few times. The rearrangement links TRBV7-6 to TRBJ2-1, with TRBD2 matching 12 bases. The length of the CDR3 is 17 residues. J gave up 5 bases and V 7 bases, and 12 bases lay outside the gene matches. Germline V CDR1 and CDR2: SGHVS, FNYEAQ. The CDR3: CASTGLAGPSTNNEQFF. Written as DNA, the CDR3 is TGTGCCAGCACCGGACTAGCGGGGCCTAGCACCAACAATGAGCAGTTCTTC. Combining the CDR3 with reference TRBV7-6 and TRBJ2-1 gives the whole variable domain GAGVSQSPRYKVTKRGQDVALRCDPISGHVSLYWYRQALGQGPEFLTYFNYEAQQDKSGLPNDRFSAERPEGSISTLTIQRTEQRDSAMYRCASTGLAGPSTNNEQFFGPGTRLTVL.

The gene calls are TRBV2 and TRBJ1-5; weak D call: TRBD1 (6 bases). The V gene's germline CDR1 is SNHLY and CDR2 FYNNEI. The V end lost 5 bases, the J end lost 6 bases, and 17 bases lay between the germline ends. The CDR3 runs to 15 residues. The CDR3 is CASSSGGRFVQPQHF. CDR3 DNA sequence: TGTGCCAGCAGTAGCGGGGGGCGGTTTGTTCAGCCCCAGCATTTT.

The CDR3 region has the DNA TGTGCCAGCAGTCCCCCGGGATACCTTAACACTGAAGCTTTCTTT. It codes for CASSPPGYLNTEAFF. V gene TRBV12-3 or TRBV12-4 combines with J gene TRBJ1-1; D unclear. V shed 5 bases and J shed 2 bases, with 15 bases lying between them. This CDR3 is built from 15 residues.

This clonotype was seen a few times. The V call is TRBV9, the J call TRBJ2-2; D tentatively reads TRBD1 or TRBD2 (5 bases each). V dropped 1 base and J dropped 8 bases, with 15 bases sitting between them. The germline gives CDR1 SGDLS, CDR2 YYNGEE. CDR3 length: 15 residues. The CDR3, as DNA: TGTGCCAGCAGCGTACAGGCTCTAGCAGGGGGGGAGCTGTTTTTT. It yields the protein CASSVQALAGGELFF.

The rearrangement joins TRBV12-3 or TRBV12-4 to TRBJ1-2; no clear D. The CDR3 runs 13 residues. Trimming shortened V by 2 bases and J by 8 bases, and 12 bases separated the two germline ends. The chain's CDR3 is CASSLLRAMGYTF. The CDR3 region has the DNA TGTGCCAGCAGTTTACTACGGGCGATGGGCTACACCTTC.

The chain combines TRBV5-1 with TRBJ2-1; 13 bases line up with TRBD2. The CDR3 contains 18 residues. CDR1 and CDR2 (germline): SGHRS, YFSETQ. Losses at the gene ends were 3 bases for V and 0 bases for J; bases not matched to a gene: 6. The CDR3 nucleotides read TGCGCCAGCAGCTCGACTAGCGGGGGGCACAGCTCCTACAATGAGCAGTTCTTC. Translated: CASSSTSGGHSSYNEQFF.

The chain uses TRBV9 and TRBJ1-6; tentatively, D is TRBD1 (5 bases). V lost 3 bases, J lost 8 bases, and 9 bases lay in between. The germline CDR1 and CDR2 sequences are SGDLS and YYNGEE. The CDR3 has 13 residues. Written as DNA, the CDR3 is TGTGCCAGCAGCGGCCGGGACTATTCACCCCTCCACTTT. It yields the protein CASSGRDYSPLHF.

The CDR3 bases are TGTGCCAGCAGCGTAATACAGGGGGCTGAGACCCAGTACTTC. Amino acid sequence: CASSVIQGAETQYF. The rearrangement joins TRBV7-2 to TRBJ2-5, with 9 bases that match TRBD1. After removal of 5 bases from V and 5 bases from J, the junction contained 6 bases not matched to a gene. The germline CDR1 and CDR2 sequences are SGHTA and FQGNSA. CDR3 length: 14 amino acids.

This clonotype was seen a few times. This chain joins TRBV4-3 and TRBJ1-1, with 9 positions matching TRBD1. V trimming: 0 bases; J trimming: 6 bases; junction bases outside the gene matches: 5. Germline V gene sequence: CDR1 LGHNA, CDR2 YSLEER. The CDR3 runs to 15 residues. The CDR3 spells CASSQEDRGLSEAFF. The CDR3, as DNA: TGCGCCAGCAGCCAAGAGGACAGGGGATTGTCTGAAGCTTTCTTT.

This clonotype has just a few counts. This chain links TRBV25-1 with TRBJ2-3, with 14 bases that match TRBD2. Per germline, CDR1 MGHDK and CDR2 SYGVNS. Germline trimming cut 2 bases from V and 3 bases from J; bases unmatched to any gene: 7. The CDR3 is 18 residues long. In DNA form, the CDR3 reads TGTGCCAGCAGTGAAGGACTAGCGGGGGGTCCCCCGACAGATACGCAGTATTTT. Translating it yields CASSEGLAGGPPTDTQYF.

This clonotype occurred a few times. This chain uses TRBV5-1 with TRBJ2-7; 8 bases agree with TRBD1. The trim removed 0 bases at V and 4 bases at J, leaving 6 bases unmatched. The CDR3 contains 15 residues. In germline, CDR1 is SGHRS, CDR2 YFSETQ. The CDR3 region has the DNA TGCGCCAGCAGCTTGGTTCAGGGGGCAACATACGAGCAGTACTTC. It encodes CASSLVQGATYEQYF.

The J gene is TRBJ2-4, the V gene TRBV11-2; TRBD2 matches 8 bases. The CDR3 runs 17 residues. Germline-derived CDR1 and CDR2 are SGHAT and FQNNGV. J gave up 3 bases and V 1 base, and 8 bases lay outside the gene matches. The CDR3 region is CASSLAGGPRYKNIQYF. In nucleotides, the CDR3 is TGTGCCAGCAGCTTAGCGGGGGGGCCTAGGTACAAAAACATTCAGTACTTC.

The chain carries TRBV27 and TRBJ1-5; D not resolved. The CDR3 runs 13 residues. Germline-derived CDR1 and CDR2 are MNHEY and SMNVEV (reference sequence). Deletions cut 3 bases from V and 5 bases from J, with 8 bases between. CDR3 loop: CASSFVPDQPQHF. CDR3 in DNA: TGTGCCAGCAGTTTTGTGCCGGATCAGCCCCAGCATTTT.

This chain joins TRBV6-2 or TRBV6-3 and TRBJ1-1; D is uncertain. Between the trimmed V and J ends, which lost 7 bases and 6 bases, there was a span of 12 bases. The CDR3 sequence is 12 residues long. Germline V gene lookup returns CDR1 MNHEY and CDR2 SVGEGT. This chain's CDR3 is CASKVGIAEAFF. The CDR3 coding sequence is TGTGCCAGCAAAGTGGGGATAGCTGAAGCTTTCTTT.